A selection of T cell receptor beta chains follows, all from one sample in a study of cytomegalovirus exposure and HLA in healthy donors. Measured with immunoSEQ multiplex PCR; TCRdb has only the in-frame clones, and not every one. The data contain 200,000 to 250,000 clones, over 65% of them singletons. What was sequenced was PBMCs. The receptor set was obtained from a woman under 30 in good health and CMV-seronegative. Both conserved end residues are trimmed from each CDR3. Each record gives: V gene, CDR3 protein.

TRBV5-6 ASSLRGPSGNTIY
TRBV7-3 ASSQDRRLSGANVLT
TRBV5-1 ASSFGGSTDTQY
TRBV5-1 ASSLGFYPNRGGSSYEQY
TRBV5-1 ASTTGGNYGYT
TRBV5-3 ARSFCLPCPGPGHTEAF
TRBV9 ASSGTALQSSYNEQF
TRBV30 AWSFMLGRGTEAF
TRBV27 ASSWDEDQPQH
TRBV18 ASSPQAANEKLF
TRBV5-6 ASSERGTEGTEAF
TRBV7-3 ASRTGANTGELF
TRBV6-5 ASRATFTVGETQY
TRBV4-1 ASSQYTDRRNQPQH
TRBV7-8 ASSPSRGLSGTVGEQY
TRBV11-2 ASSLDSSGGVTDTQY
TRBV5-1 ASRTSGGADEQF
TRBV6-5 ASADGSGANVLT
TRBV19 ASSIDVGAVNQPQH
TRBV4-1 ASSYRPNLSDEQF
TRBV27 ASSEFGSGLYNEQF
TRBV28 ASSFVGRVTGELF
TRBV6-1 ASSEGGASYEQY
TRBV2 ATDDKTSSSGGTEQF
TRBV27 PLTVGEQY
TRBV6-4 ASSPLAGGPYEQF
TRBV25-1 ASSGRTGGNTIY
TRBV5-1 ARRDTSSGANVLT
TRBV5-1 ASSQDLGTTDNEQF